The sample holds a few counts of the clone carrying this T cell receptor beta chain. Its antigen is still unknown. Using RNA template, CDR3s of TCR alpha and beta were amplified with iRepertoire arm-PCR. MiXCR, applied by TCRdb to the multiplex PCR reads, yields one record per CDR3 protein. This sample has 300,000 to 450,000 distinct CDR3 sequences; 41% occur once, and the top ten carry around 13%. The entry originates in a study of glioma-infiltrating T cells. Overall study context: Glioblastomas were WHO grade IV, sampled at first diagnosis; low-grade were grade II. Blood libraries targeted roughly 4.5- to 11-fold coverage of roughly 1 million T cells.

General study points: Signature shared blood CDR3 motifs were enriched in low-divergence and depleted in high-divergence patients.

The sequence was obtained from a human donor with low-grade glioma or glioblastoma, undergoing nonglioma brain surgery, or in good health (not recorded which). Sequencing used glioma tissue, nonneoplastic brain tissue, or PBMCs (not recorded which).

CDR3 DNA: TGTGCCAGTAGTCGGACGGCGAACACTGAAGCTTTCTTT. Protein sequence: CASSRTANTEAFF. The gene calls are TRBV19 and TRBJ1-1; D not resolved. Germline CDR1 is LNHDA and CDR2 is SQIVND (reference sequence). The CDR3 totals 13 residues. V shed 5 bases and J shed 1 base, with 8 bases lying between them.